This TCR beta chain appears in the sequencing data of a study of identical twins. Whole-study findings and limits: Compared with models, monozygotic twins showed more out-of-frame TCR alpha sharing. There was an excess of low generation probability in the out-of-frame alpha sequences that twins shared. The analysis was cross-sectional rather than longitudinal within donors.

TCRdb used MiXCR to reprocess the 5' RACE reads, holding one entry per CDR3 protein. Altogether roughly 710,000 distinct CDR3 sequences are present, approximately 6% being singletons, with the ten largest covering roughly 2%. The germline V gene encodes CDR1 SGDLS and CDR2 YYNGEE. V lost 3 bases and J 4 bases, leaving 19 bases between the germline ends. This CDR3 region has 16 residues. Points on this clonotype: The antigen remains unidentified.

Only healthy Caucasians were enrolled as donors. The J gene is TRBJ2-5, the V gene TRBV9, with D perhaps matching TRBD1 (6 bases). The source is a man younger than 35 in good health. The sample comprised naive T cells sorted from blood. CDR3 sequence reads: CASSDRAGDLGETQYF. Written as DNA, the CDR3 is TGTGCCAGCAGCGATAGGGCAGGGGACCTGGGAGAGACCCAGTACTTC.